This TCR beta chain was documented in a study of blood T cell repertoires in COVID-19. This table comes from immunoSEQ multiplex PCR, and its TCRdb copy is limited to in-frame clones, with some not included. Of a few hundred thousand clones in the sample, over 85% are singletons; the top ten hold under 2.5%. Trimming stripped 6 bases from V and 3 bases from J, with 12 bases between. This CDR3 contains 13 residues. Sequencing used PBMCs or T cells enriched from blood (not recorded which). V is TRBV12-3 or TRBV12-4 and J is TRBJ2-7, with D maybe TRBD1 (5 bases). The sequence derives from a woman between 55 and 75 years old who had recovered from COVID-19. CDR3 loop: CASSRQSRYEQYF. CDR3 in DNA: TGTGCCAGCAGCCGACAGAGCCGCTACGAGCAGTACTTC.